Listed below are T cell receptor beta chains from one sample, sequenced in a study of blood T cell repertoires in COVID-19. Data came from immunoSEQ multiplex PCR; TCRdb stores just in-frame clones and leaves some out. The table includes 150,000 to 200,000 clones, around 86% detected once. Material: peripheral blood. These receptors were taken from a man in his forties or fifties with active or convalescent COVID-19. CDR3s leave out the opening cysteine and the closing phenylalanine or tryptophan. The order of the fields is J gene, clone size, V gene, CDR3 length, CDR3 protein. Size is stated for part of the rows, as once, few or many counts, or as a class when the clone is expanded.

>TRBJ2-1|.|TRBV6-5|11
ASMRQGISEQF
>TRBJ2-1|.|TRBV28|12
ASITRTGSDEQF
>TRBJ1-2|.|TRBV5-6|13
ASRKRATAGRDYT
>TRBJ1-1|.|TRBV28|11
ASSPIGSTEAF
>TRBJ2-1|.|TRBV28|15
ASSLSLPGELFNEQF
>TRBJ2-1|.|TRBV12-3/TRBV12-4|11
ASSPRQGNEQF
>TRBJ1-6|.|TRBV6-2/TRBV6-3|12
ASSQQGSNSPLH
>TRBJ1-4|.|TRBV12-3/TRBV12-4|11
ASSLSIFRVLF
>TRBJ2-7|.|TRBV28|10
ASSRRHPEQY
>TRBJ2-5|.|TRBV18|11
ASSPRFQETQY
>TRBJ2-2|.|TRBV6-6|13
ASSETSGTTGELF
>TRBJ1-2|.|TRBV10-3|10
AISDRGDGYT
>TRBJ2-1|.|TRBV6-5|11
ASSYRVSGEQF
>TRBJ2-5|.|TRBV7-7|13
ASSLGSQPGETQY
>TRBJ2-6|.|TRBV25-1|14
ASRTGDGSGANVLT
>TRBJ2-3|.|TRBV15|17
ATSRDTPAGGRATDTQY
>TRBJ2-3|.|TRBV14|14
ASSHPAGDGTDTQY
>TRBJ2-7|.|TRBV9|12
ASSVVPGVGEQY
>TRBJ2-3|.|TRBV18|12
ASSPGETEGTQY
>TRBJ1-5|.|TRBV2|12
ARSEGTSNQPQH
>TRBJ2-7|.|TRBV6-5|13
ASSKTGTGNYEQY
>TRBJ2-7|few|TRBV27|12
ASTDPGNSYEQY
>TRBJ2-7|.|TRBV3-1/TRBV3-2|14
ASSPLSGTGRSEQY
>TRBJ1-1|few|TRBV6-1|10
ASSDRNTEAF
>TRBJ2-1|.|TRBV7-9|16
ASSTRGWAGASYNEQF
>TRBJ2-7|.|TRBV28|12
ASRGPGPNYEQY
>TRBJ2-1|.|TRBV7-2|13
ASSLGQGSFNEQF
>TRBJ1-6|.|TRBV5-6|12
ASSSSGLGSPLH
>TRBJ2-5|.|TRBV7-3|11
ASSHEVWETQY
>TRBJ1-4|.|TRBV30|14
AWISGNLGRGEKLF
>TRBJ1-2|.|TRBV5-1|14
ASSLSATGGNYGYT
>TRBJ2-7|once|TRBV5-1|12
ASSLTGNLYEQY
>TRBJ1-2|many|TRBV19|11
ASSPQVHYGYT
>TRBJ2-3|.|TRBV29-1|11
SGAPGSTDTQY
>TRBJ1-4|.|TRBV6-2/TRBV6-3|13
ASSGPGQGVEKLF
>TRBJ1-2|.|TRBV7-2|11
ASSFGGAYGYT
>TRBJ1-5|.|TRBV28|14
ASSLTEGAGNQPQH